This TCR beta chain comes out of a study of PD-L1 blockade in urothelial cancer. At the level of the study: Bladder-origin urothelial cancer in males covered about 90% of the roughly 30 patients. Median blood clonality was 0.080, with 75,000 to 100,000 unique TCRs.

Specified time point: peripheral blood 6 weeks after treatment start. Study conclusions and caveats: Enhanced expansion of tumor-associated blood clones at 3 weeks characterized durable-benefit patients.

Profiling relied on immunoSEQ multiplex PCR, and the TCRdb table lists in-frame clones only, not all of them. The repertoire holds some 110,000 clones, under 95% seen once, with around 3.7% in the top ten. There are 13 residues in the CDR3. Looked up from germline, CDR1 is KGHSH and CDR2 is LQKENI. Trimming cost V 5 bases and J 3 bases, with 9 bases left between them. Worth noting for this clone: Its target is unknown.

The rearrangement links TRBV18 to TRBJ2-3; a weak D match, TRBD2 (5 bases). This specimen consisted of PBMCs, obtained around atezolizumab (anti-PD-L1) treatment. This sequence was found in a man in his 60s with urothelial cancer. In nucleotides, the CDR3 is TGTGCCAGCTCAATGGGGAGTACAGATACGCAGTATTTT. Protein product: CASSMGSTDTQYF.